This T cell receptor (beta chain) was identified during a study of cytomegalovirus exposure and HLA in healthy donors. V shed 1 base and J 3 bases; nucleotides not matched to a gene: 3. The length of the CDR3 is 14 residues. CDR1 is SNHLY and CDR2 is FYNNEI in the germline V gene. This clone was seen many times. The PCR contained 60 Vbeta and 13 Jbeta primers. Sequenced by immunoSEQ multiplex PCR; TCRdb stores in-frame clones only, minus some. The table includes over 150,000 clones, about 75% detected once. Sequences were obtained from PBMCs. The chain couples TRBV2 to TRBJ2-7; 7 nucleotides match TRBD1. This receptor was obtained from a male donor in good health and CMV-seropositive. The CDR3 is CASSEGRQGYEQYF. The CDR3 DNA reads TGTGCCAGCAGTGAAGGGAGACAGGGCTACGAGCAGTACTTC.